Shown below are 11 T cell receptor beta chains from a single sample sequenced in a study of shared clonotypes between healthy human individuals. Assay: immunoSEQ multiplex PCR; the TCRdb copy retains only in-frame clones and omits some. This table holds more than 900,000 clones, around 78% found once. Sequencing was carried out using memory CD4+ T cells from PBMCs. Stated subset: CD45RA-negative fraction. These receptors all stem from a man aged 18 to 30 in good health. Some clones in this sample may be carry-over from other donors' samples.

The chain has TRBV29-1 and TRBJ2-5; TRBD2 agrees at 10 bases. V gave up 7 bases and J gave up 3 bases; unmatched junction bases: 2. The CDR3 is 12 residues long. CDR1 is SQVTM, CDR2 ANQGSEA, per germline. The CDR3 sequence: CSGTSGKETQYF. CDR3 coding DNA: TGCAGCGGGACTAGCGGAAAAGAGACCCAGTACTTC.

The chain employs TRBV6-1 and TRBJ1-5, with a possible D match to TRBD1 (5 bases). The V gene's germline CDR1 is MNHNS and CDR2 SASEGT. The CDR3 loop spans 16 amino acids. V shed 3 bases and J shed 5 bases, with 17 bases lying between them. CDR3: CASSDWVPGGYQPQHF. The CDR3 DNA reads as TGTGCCAGCAGTGATTGGGTCCCGGGGGGATATCAGCCCCAGCATTTT.

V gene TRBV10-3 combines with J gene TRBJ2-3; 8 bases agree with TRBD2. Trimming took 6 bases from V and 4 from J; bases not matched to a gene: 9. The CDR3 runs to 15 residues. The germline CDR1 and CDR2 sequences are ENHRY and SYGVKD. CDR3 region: CAIRKRGLGPDTQYF. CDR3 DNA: TGTGCCATCAGAAAGCGGGGGCTAGGCCCAGATACGCAGTATTTT.

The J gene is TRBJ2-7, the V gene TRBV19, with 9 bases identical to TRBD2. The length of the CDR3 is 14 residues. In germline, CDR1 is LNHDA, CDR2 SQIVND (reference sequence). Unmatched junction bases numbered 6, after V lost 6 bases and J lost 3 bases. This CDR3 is CASRLAGAGYEQYF. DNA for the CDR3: TGTGCCAGTAGATTAGCGGGAGCAGGCTACGAGCAGTACTTC.

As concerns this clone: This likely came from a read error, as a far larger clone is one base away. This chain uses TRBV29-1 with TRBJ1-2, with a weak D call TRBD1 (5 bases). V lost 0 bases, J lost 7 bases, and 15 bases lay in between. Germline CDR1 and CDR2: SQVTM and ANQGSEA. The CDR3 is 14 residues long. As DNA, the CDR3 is TGCAGCGTTGAAGATGGGGACCGGGGCTGTGGCTACACCTTC. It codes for CSVEDGDRGCGYTF.

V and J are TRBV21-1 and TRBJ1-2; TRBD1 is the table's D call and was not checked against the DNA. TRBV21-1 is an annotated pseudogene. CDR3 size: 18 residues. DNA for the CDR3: TGTGCCAGCAGCTTGCCTCACACCCCAGGGGGCGGTAACTATGGCTACACCTTC. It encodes CASSLPHTPGGGNYGYTF.

The CDR3 DNA follows: TGCAGTGGAGGGAAGAACACTGAAGCTTTCTTT. The encoded protein is CSGGKNTEAFF. This chain links TRBV20-1 with TRBJ1-1; D remains unclear. Germline CDR1 DFQATT, CDR2 SNEGSKA (reference sequence). The CDR3 is 11 residues long. V lost 7 bases to trimming and J lost 1 base, with 7 bases between them.

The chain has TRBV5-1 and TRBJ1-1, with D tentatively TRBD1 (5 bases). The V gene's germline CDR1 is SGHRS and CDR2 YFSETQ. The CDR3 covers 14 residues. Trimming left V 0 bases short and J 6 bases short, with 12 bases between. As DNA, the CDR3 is TGCGCCAGCAGCTTGGGTGCAGGGTCCGCTGAAGCTTTCTTT. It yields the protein CASSLGAGSAEAFF.

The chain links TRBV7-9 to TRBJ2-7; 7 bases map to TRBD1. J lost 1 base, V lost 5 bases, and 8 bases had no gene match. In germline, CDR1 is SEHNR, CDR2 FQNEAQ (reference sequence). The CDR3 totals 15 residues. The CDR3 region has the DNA TGTGCCAGCAGCCCCGACAGGGTAACGTCCTACGAGCAGTACTTC. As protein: CASSPDRVTSYEQYF.

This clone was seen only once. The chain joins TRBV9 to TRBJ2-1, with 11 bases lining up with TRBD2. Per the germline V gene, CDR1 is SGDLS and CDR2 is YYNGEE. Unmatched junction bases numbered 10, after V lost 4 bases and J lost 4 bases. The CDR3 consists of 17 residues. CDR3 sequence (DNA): TGTGCCAGCAGCACCAAACTAGCGGGAGCCCTGTACAATGAGCAGTTCTTC. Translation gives CASSTKLAGALYNEQFF.

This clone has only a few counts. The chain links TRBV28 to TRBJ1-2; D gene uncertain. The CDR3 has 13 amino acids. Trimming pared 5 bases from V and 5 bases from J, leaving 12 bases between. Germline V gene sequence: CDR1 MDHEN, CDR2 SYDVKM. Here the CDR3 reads CASSPLTAYGYTF. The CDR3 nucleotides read TGTGCCAGCAGTCCCTTGACGGCATATGGCTACACCTTC.